What follows are 29 T cell receptor beta chains derived from one specimen sequenced in a study of T cells in women clearing cervical HPV infection. Sequenced by immunoSEQ multiplex PCR; TCRdb stores in-frame clones only, minus some. With some 23,000 clones in the sample, the ten largest clones hold around 22%. The specimen sequenced was blood buffy coat. The receptors shown here come from a woman between 18 and 69 years old with a cervical HPV16 infection that either progressed to CIN3+ or cleared (not recorded which).

Regarding this clone: The CDR3 end lies 3 residues beyond the end of the read and is filled in from the germline J gene. The V and J genes are TRBV12-3 or TRBV12-4 and TRBJ1-4; perhaps TRBD1 as D (6 bases). CDR3 length: 13 residues. V was shortened by 5 bases and J by 8 bases, with 12 bases between the two germline ends. CDR3 loop: CASSRGQIEKLFF. The sequenced CDR3 bases are TGTGCCAGCAGTCGCGGACAGATCGAAAAA.

A word on this clone: The CDR3 end lies 3 residues beyond the end of the read and is filled in from the germline J gene. This sequence joins TRBV7-3 and TRBJ2-2; TRBD1 agrees at 10 bases. CDR1 and CDR2 from the germline V gene are SGHTA and FQGTGA. The junction had 4 bases not matched to a gene; V was cut back by 5 bases and J by 7 bases. CDR3 size: 14 residues. CDR3 DNA (partial): TGTGCCAGCAGCGAGACAGGGGGCGGCGGGGAG. This translates into CASSETGGGGE. The whole CDR3 reads CASSETGGGGELFF.

In regard to this clone: The CDR3 end falls 3 residues outside the read, so it is completed with the germline J gene. The chain carries TRBV5-1 and TRBJ2-1; D is unresolved. This CDR3 comprises 15 residues. Germline CDR1 SGHRS, CDR2 YFSETQ. V lost 0 bases and J lost 0, with 7 bases in between. The CDR3: CASSLESSSYNEQFF. Partial CDR3 DNA: TGCGCCAGCAGCTTGGAGTCCAGCTCCTACAATGAG.

Concerning this clone itself: The CDR3 goes on 3 residues after the read ends, and that part is filled in from the germline J gene. The gene calls are TRBV6-1 and TRBJ2-1; perhaps D is TRBD1 or TRBD2 (7 bases each). Germline loops: CDR1 MNHNS, CDR2 SASEGT. V shed 4 bases and J shed 8 bases, with 21 bases lying between them. This CDR3 spans 16 amino acids. The sequenced part of the CDR3 DNA is TGTGCCAGCAGTGCAAAGGGAGGGGGCGATTTCGATGAG. This codes for CASSAKGGGDFDE. The CDR3 reads in full as CASSAKGGGDFDEQFF.

A note on this clone: The sequence runs out 3 residues before the end of the CDR3; the remainder is reconstructed from the germline J gene. The chain uses TRBV14 and TRBJ2-1, with 7 positions matching TRBD1. This CDR3 comprises 15 residues. V lost 4 bases and J lost 4; bases outside the gene matches: 7. Germline-derived CDR1 and CDR2 are SGHDN and FVKESK. CDR3 DNA, as far as it was read: TGTGCCAGCAGCCGAGGGACAGCCTATTACAATGAG. This translates into CASSRGTAYYNE. The CDR3 in full is CASSRGTAYYNEQFF. The variable domain in full, completed from reference TRBV14 and TRBJ2-1, reads EAGVTQFPSHSVIEKGQTVTLRCDPISGHDNLYWYRRVMGKEIKFLLHFVKESKQDESGMPNNRFLAERTGGTYSTLKVQPAELEDSGVYFCASSRGTAYYNEQFFGPGTRLTVL.

As regards this clone: The CDR3 goes on 3 residues after the read ends, and that part is filled in from the germline J gene. V usage is TRBV29-1 and J usage is TRBJ1-1, with a possible D match to TRBD1 (5 bases). CDR3 length: 16 amino acids. Per germline, CDR1 SQVTM and CDR2 ANQGSEA. CDR3 DNA, as far as it was read: TGCAGCGTTGAAGATCGAAGGGATTCGTTAGGGGAGAAG. Encoded protein: CSVEDRRDSLGEK. The full CDR3 sequence reads CSVEDRRDSLGEKAFF.

Details on this clone: Read coverage stops 3 residues before the CDR3 terminus; the germline J gene supplies the remainder. The chain has TRBV10-3 and TRBJ2-1; 7 bases are a match to TRBD2. CDR3 length: 13 amino acids. V gave up 8 bases and J gave up 5 bases; unmatched junction bases: 6. The germline CDR1 and CDR2 sequences are ENHRY and SYGVKD. The CDR3 DNA, read in part, is TGTGCCATCCTAGCGGCGCAAAACAATGAG. The encoded protein is CAILAAQNNE. The whole CDR3 protein reads CAILAAQNNEQFF.

Notes on this clone: The read falls 3 residues short of the CDR3 end, and the missing part is taken from the germline J gene. The J gene is TRBJ2-7, the V gene TRBV12-3 or TRBV12-4; D unresolved. The V end was cut by 6 bases, the J end by 2 bases, with 11 bases between. The CDR3 consists of 13 residues. CDR3 region: CASRKPETYEQYF. The DNA read from the CDR3 is TGTGCCAGCAGGAAACCAGAAACCTACGAG.

On this clone itself: The DNA ends 3 residues before the CDR3 does, and the rest of the CDR3 is filled in from the germline J gene. This rearrangement joins TRBV2 to TRBJ2-6; no definite D call. Looked up from germline, CDR1 is SNHLY and CDR2 is FYNNEI. The CDR3 loop spans 12 amino acids. This CDR3 reads CASSASGLVLTF. CDR3 DNA (partial): TGTGCCAGCAGTGCTTCAGGTTTAGTC.

Comment on this clone: The read gets to within 3 residues of the CDR3 end, and the germline J gene fills in the rest. The chain links TRBV20-1 to TRBJ2-1, with TRBD2 identical over 7 bases. Germline-derived CDR1 and CDR2 are DFQATT and SNEGSKA (reference sequence). This CDR3 spans 16 amino acids. Trimming took 3 bases from V and 8 from J; bases not matched to a gene: 16. The CDR3 sequence: CSASDISGRGWDEQFF. The covered CDR3 bases are TGCAGTGCTAGTGATATTTCAGGGAGGGGATGGGATGAG.

Of note for this clone: The read finishes 3 residues shy of the CDR3 end, and the germline J gene is used to complete it. V usage is TRBV30 and J usage is TRBJ2-1; no reliable D call. Germline V gene data show CDR1 as GTSNPN and CDR2 as SVGIG (reference sequence). The V gene lost 4 bases and the J gene lost 3 bases, with 4 bases spanning the gap. The CDR3 has 11 amino acids. CDR3 amino acids: CAWKGYNEQFF. CDR3 DNA (partial): TGTGCCTGGAAGGGCTACAATGAG. The full variable domain, with the rest looked up from reference TRBV30 and TRBJ2-1, is SQTIHQWPATLVQPVGSPLSLECTVEGTSNPNLYWYRQAAGRGLQLLFYSVGIGQISSEVPQNLSASRPQDRQFILSSKKLLLSDSGFYLCAWKGYNEQFFGPGTRLTVL.

As for this clone: The sequence runs out 3 residues before the end of the CDR3; the remainder is reconstructed from the germline J gene. The chain employs TRBV11-1 and TRBJ1-4; TRBD1 might be the D (6 bases). Deletions cut 6 bases from V and 4 bases from J, with 12 bases between. CDR1 and CDR2 from the germline V gene are SGHAT and FQDESV (reference sequence). The CDR3 consists of 14 residues. The sequenced CDR3 bases are TGTGCCAGCAGTGCAAGACAGGATAATGAAAAA. Protein sequence: CASSARQDNEK. The whole CDR3 is CASSARQDNEKLFF.

The CDR3 here is CASSEALLFVRGSNEKLFF. The sequenced part of the CDR3 DNA is TGTGCCAGCAGTGAAGCGCTGTTGTTCGTTAGGGGATCTAATGAAAAA. The chain uses TRBV2 and TRBJ1-4; D might be TRBD1 (5 bases). The CDR3 end is not reached by the read, which stops 3 residues before it; the germline J gene fills it in. Trimming removed 0 bases at V and 3 bases at J, with 20 bases between. The CDR3 runs 19 residues. Germline-derived CDR1 and CDR2 are SNHLY and FYNNEI.

On this clone itself: The read comes to an end 3 residues before the CDR3 does, leaving the germline J gene to fill in the end. The chain is built from TRBV30 and TRBJ1-1, with D perhaps TRBD1 (5 bases). Trimming cost V 3 bases and J 4 bases, with 24 bases left between them. There are 17 residues in the CDR3. Germline assignment: CDR1 GTSNPN and CDR2 SVGIG (reference sequence). The CDR3 sequence: CAWRRPPQGVGSTEAFF. CDR3 DNA, as far as it was read: TGTGCCTGGAGACGCCCTCCCCAGGGCGTGGGTAGCACTGAA.

Points on this clone: The read stops 3 residues short of the end of the CDR3; the missing end is completed from the germline J gene. The chain recombines TRBV11-3 with TRBJ2-1; D is undetermined. Germline CDR1 reads SGHNT; CDR2 reads YENEEA. The CDR3 is 13 residues long. V lost 0 bases, J lost 4 bases, and 4 bases lay in between. The CDR3 loop reads CASSLERYNEQFF. The DNA read from the CDR3 is TGTGCCAGCAGCTTAGAGCGTTACAATGAG.

About this clone: The read halts 3 residues ahead of the CDR3 end, with the missing end drawn from the germline J gene. This chain links TRBV9 with TRBJ1-1; D remains ambiguous. The germline CDR1 and CDR2 sequences are SGDLS and YYNGEE. Deletions cut 3 bases from V and 5 bases from J, with 14 bases between. The CDR3 has 14 residues. The CDR3 DNA, read in part, is TGTGCCAGCAGCGCCCGGCAGGTTTTGACTGAA. Encoded protein: CASSARQVLTE. The complete CDR3 reads CASSARQVLTEAFF.

As to this clone: The read terminates 3 residues before the CDR3 end, so the remaining end is supplied by the germline J gene. V and J are TRBV4-1 and TRBJ2-7; D might be TRBD1 or TRBD2, each matching 6 bases. Germline CDR1 reads MGHRA; CDR2 reads YSYEKL. V was cut by 4 bases and J by 4 bases, with 17 bases left in between. The CDR3 length is 15 residues. The CDR3 spells CASSPLQGGTYEQYF. Incomplete CDR3 DNA: TGCGCCAGCAGCCCATTACAGGGAGGAACATACGAG.

On this clone: The read ends 3 residues before the CDR3 terminus; that terminus is restored from the germline J gene. The chain links TRBV6-1 to TRBJ2-3, with D unresolved. CDR1 and CDR2 (germline): MNHNS, SASEGT. This CDR3 has 13 amino acids. CDR3 residues: CASSESQEQPQYF. The covered CDR3 bases are TGTGCCAGCAGTGAGTCTCAGGAGCAGCCG.

With respect to this clone: The read comes to an end 3 residues before the CDR3 does, leaving the germline J gene to fill in the end. The gene calls are TRBV20-1 and TRBJ1-1, with TRBD1 as a possible D gene (5 bases). V was pared by 1 base and J by 4 bases, with 7 bases between. Germline CDR1 and CDR2: DFQATT and SNEGSKA (reference sequence). The CDR3 spans 12 residues. CDR3 bases read: TGCAGTGCTAGAGCCGGGGGCACTGAA. Amino acid sequence: CSARAGGTE. The CDR3 in full is CSARAGGTEAFF.

As to this clone: The read ends 3 residues shy of where the CDR3 ends; the end is completed using the germline J gene. The rearrangement links TRBV5-1 to TRBJ2-7; D perhaps matches TRBD1 (6 bases). CDR3 size: 15 residues. Between the trimmed V and J ends, which lost 0 bases and 5 bases, there was a span of 15 bases. Germline V lookup: CDR1 SGHRS, CDR2 YFSETQ. The CDR3 region is CASSLVDPQGHEQYF. Incomplete CDR3 DNA: TGCGCCAGCAGCTTGGTCGACCCTCAGGGGCACGAG.

About this clone itself: The read falls 3 residues short of the CDR3 end, and the missing part is taken from the germline J gene. This chain joins TRBV2 and TRBJ2-3, with TRBD2 matching over 12 bases. The ends lost 4 bases at V and 2 bases at J; junction bases unmatched: 7. This CDR3 is 17 amino acids long. Germline CDR1 and CDR2: SNHLY and FYNNEI. CDR3 sequence: CASSARLAGDFTDTQYF. Partial CDR3 DNA: TGTGCCAGCAGTGCCAGACTAGCGGGGGATTTCACAGATACG.

Concerning this clone: The read terminates 3 residues ahead of where the CDR3 ends, so the germline J gene completes it. This chain connects TRBV19 to TRBJ2-1; 8 bases fit TRBD2. The V gene's germline CDR1 is LNHDA and CDR2 SQIVND (reference sequence). The CDR3 covers 15 residues. Trimming took 3 bases from V and 7 from J; bases not matched to a gene: 8. The CDR3 DNA, read in part, is TGTGCCAGTAGTATTACAGCGGGAGTTGGGAATGAG. Protein sequence: CASSITAGVGNE. Given in full, the CDR3 is CASSITAGVGNEQFF. Full variable domain (rest looked up from reference TRBV19 and TRBJ2-1): DGGITQSPKYLFRKEGQNVTLSCEQNLNHDAMYWYRQDPGQGLRLIYYSQIVNDFQKGDIAEGYSVSREKKESFPLTVTSAQKNPTAFYLCASSITAGVGNEQFFGPGTRLTVL.

A word on this clone: The observed sequence ends 3 residues before the CDR3 terminus, with the missing tail filled in from the germline J gene. This chain links TRBV7-2 with TRBJ1-1, with 9 bases aligning to TRBD1. Germline CDR1 reads SGHTA; CDR2 reads FQGNSA. This CDR3 comprises 15 residues. CDR3 DNA (partial): TGTGCCAGCAGGGGACAGGGTTTGGTGACGCATGGA. It specifies CASRGQGLVTHG. The entire CDR3 is CASRGQGLVTHGAFF.

Details on this clone: The sequenced fragment ends 3 residues before the CDR3 boundary, so the rest is inferred from the germline J gene. The genes are TRBV11-3 and TRBJ1-1; a weak D match, TRBD1 (6 bases). Germline CDR1 is SGHNT and CDR2 is YENEEA. The CDR3 spans 14 residues. V was pared by 5 bases and J by 6 bases, with 16 bases between. The CDR3: CASSPRQEAPEAFF. CDR3 DNA, as far as it was read: TGTGCCAGCAGCCCCAGACAGGAGGCTCCTGAA.

Worth noting for this clone: The observed sequence ends 3 residues before the CDR3 terminus, with the missing tail filled in from the germline J gene. The J gene is TRBJ2-1, the V gene TRBV5-1, with 7 bases identical to TRBD2. The CDR3 sequence is 14 residues long. Trimming took 4 bases from V and 8 from J; bases not matched to a gene: 9. Germline loops: CDR1 SGHRS, CDR2 YFSETQ. This CDR3 is CASSPETSRDEQFF. The sequenced part of the CDR3 DNA is TGCGCCAGCAGCCCCGAGACTAGCCGGGATGAG.

As to this clone: The CDR3 end falls 3 residues outside the read, so it is completed with the germline J gene. The chain combines TRBV12-5 with TRBJ2-5; TRBD1 matches at 7 bases. V shed 1 base and J 4 bases; nucleotides not matched to a gene: 3. The CDR3 is 14 amino acids. CDR1 and CDR2 (germline): LGHNT, FRNRAP. This CDR3 is CASGLGQGRETQYF. CDR3 DNA, as far as it was read: TGTGCTAGTGGTTTGGGACAGGGACGAGAGACC.

A word on this clone: Coverage ceases 3 residues before the CDR3 finishes, and the germline J gene fills in the end. The chain employs TRBV7-2 and TRBJ1-2; D possibly corresponds to TRBD1 (6 bases). Germline-derived CDR1 and CDR2 are SGHTA and FQGNSA. This CDR3 comprises 14 residues. CDR3 bases read: TGTGCCAGCAGCTCGACAGGATCTCCCCACGAC. Its protein is CASSSTGSPHD. The full CDR3 protein reads CASSSTGSPHDYTF.

On this clone itself: The read ends 3 residues early relative to the CDR3; the germline J gene fills the gap. The gene calls are TRBV7-2 and TRBJ2-1, with 8 bases matching TRBD2. With 4 bases clipped from V and 8 bases from J, the junction kept 10 bases outside the gene matches. Germline assignment: CDR1 SGHTA and CDR2 FQGNSA. This CDR3 spans 15 amino acids. The covered CDR3 bases are TGTGCCAGCAGCTGGGCCAGCGGGAGTAACGATGAG. Translation gives CASSWASGSNDE. In full, the CDR3 reads CASSWASGSNDEQFF. Variable domain in full (rest from reference TRBV7-2 and TRBJ2-1): GAGVSQSPSNKVTEKGKDVELRCDPISGHTALYWYRQSLGQGLEFLIYFQGNSAPDKSGLPSDRFSAERTGGSVSTLTIQRTQQEDSAVYLCASSWASGSNDEQFFGPGTRLTVL.

Turning to this clone: The sequence runs out 3 residues before the end of the CDR3; the remainder is reconstructed from the germline J gene. V gene TRBV11-2 combines with J gene TRBJ1-1; no clear D. The V end lost 8 bases, the J end lost 1 base, and 14 bases lay between the germline ends. Germline CDR1 and CDR2: SGHAT and FQNNGV. The CDR3 consists of 14 residues. Incomplete CDR3 DNA: TGTGCCAGCTTCTCCACCCGGGGGAACACTGAA. Protein sequence: CASFSTRGNTE. The whole CDR3 sequence is CASFSTRGNTEAFF.